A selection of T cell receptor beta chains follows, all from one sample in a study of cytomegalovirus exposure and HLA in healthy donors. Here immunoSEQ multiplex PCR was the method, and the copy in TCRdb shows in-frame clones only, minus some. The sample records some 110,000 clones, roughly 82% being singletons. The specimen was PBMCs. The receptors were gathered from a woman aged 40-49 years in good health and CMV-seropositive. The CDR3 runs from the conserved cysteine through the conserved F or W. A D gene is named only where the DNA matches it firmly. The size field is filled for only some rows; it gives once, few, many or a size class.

cdr3_aa: CASSVGVAGYGYTF
cdr3_nt: TGTGCCAGCAGCGTAGGAGTCGCGGGCTATGGCTACACCTTC
v_call: TRBV9
clone_size: -
d_call: -
j_call: TRBJ1-2

cdr3_aa: CASKRGTDASNQPQHF
cdr3_nt: TGTGCCAGCAAAAGAGGGACAGACGCCAGCAATCAGCCCCAGCATTTT
v_call: TRBV6-6
clone_size: -
d_call: TRBD1
j_call: TRBJ1-5

cdr3_aa: CASSPRTSDYSDEQFF
cdr3_nt: TGTGCCAGCAGCCCCAGGACTAGCGATTATTCTGATGAGCAGTTCTTC
v_call: TRBV5-5
clone_size: -
d_call: TRBD2
j_call: TRBJ2-1

cdr3_aa: CASSEHVTGELFF
cdr3_nt: TGCGCCAGCAGTGAACATGTTACCGGGGAGCTGTTTTTT
v_call: TRBV10-1
clone_size: -
d_call: -
j_call: TRBJ2-2

cdr3_aa: CASSLLAGGNSGYTF
cdr3_nt: TGTGCCAGCAGTTTATTGGCAGGGGGGAATAGTGGCTACACCTTC
v_call: TRBV28
clone_size: -
d_call: TRBD1
j_call: TRBJ1-2

cdr3_aa: CASSLTNRGTIQYF
cdr3_nt: TGTGCCAGCAGCTTAACTAACAGGGGAACCATTCAGTACTTC
v_call: TRBV14
clone_size: few
d_call: TRBD1
j_call: TRBJ2-4

cdr3_aa: CASSVAPLAVTGELFF
cdr3_nt: TGTGCCAGCAGCGTAGCTCCTCTGGCCGTCACCGGGGAGCTGTTTTTT
v_call: TRBV9
clone_size: -
d_call: -
j_call: TRBJ2-2

cdr3_aa: CASSLLAGGSAYEQFF
cdr3_nt: TGTGCCAGCAGCTTACTAGCGGGAGGAAGCGCCTATGAGCAGTTCTTC
v_call: TRBV7-9
clone_size: -
d_call: TRBD2
j_call: TRBJ2-1

cdr3_aa: CASSVNEVPGELFF
cdr3_nt: TGCGCCAGCAGCGTGAACGAGGTCCCCGGGGAGCTGTTTTTT
v_call: TRBV5-1
clone_size: few
d_call: -
j_call: TRBJ2-2

cdr3_aa: CASKGQVNTGELFF
cdr3_nt: TGTGCCAGCAAAGGACAGGTCAACACCGGGGAGCTGTTTTTT
v_call: TRBV2
clone_size: -
d_call: TRBD1
j_call: TRBJ2-2

cdr3_aa: CASSKERISAGANVLTF
cdr3_nt: TGTGCCAGCAGCAAAGAGCGGATCTCGGCTGGGGCCAACGTCCTGACTTTC
v_call: TRBV21-1
clone_size: -
d_call: -
j_call: TRBJ2-6

cdr3_aa: CASSAGISGNTIYF
cdr3_nt: TGCGCCAGCAGCGCGGGTATCTCTGGAAACACCATATATTTT
v_call: TRBV5-1
clone_size: -
d_call: -
j_call: TRBJ1-3

cdr3_aa: CASSSGQGFSYEQYF
cdr3_nt: TGCGCCAGCAGCTCTGGACAGGGGTTCTCCTACGAGCAGTACTTC
v_call: TRBV5-1
clone_size: -
d_call: TRBD1
j_call: TRBJ2-7

cdr3_aa: CASSLVAGTGSAYTF
cdr3_nt: TGCGCCAGCAGCTTGGTGGCCGGGACAGGGTCGGCCTACACCTTC
v_call: TRBV5-1
clone_size: few
d_call: TRBD1
j_call: TRBJ1-2

cdr3_aa: CASSEAGRGQPQHF
cdr3_nt: TGTGCCAGCAGTGAAGCTGGCAGGGGTCAGCCCCAGCATTTT
v_call: TRBV2
clone_size: few
d_call: -
j_call: TRBJ1-5

cdr3_aa: CASSTSGTGFTYEQYF
cdr3_nt: TGTGCCAGCAGCACCTCCGGGACAGGGTTTACCTACGAGCAGTACTTC
v_call: TRBV11-2
clone_size: few
d_call: TRBD1
j_call: TRBJ2-7

cdr3_aa: CASRTSGSVADTQYF
cdr3_nt: TGTGCCAGCAGGACTAGCGGGAGTGTTGCAGATACGCAGTATTTT
v_call: TRBV6-5
clone_size: -
d_call: TRBD2
j_call: TRBJ2-3

cdr3_aa: CAWSVGSGKPDTQYF
cdr3_nt: TGTGCCTGGAGTGTGGGTAGCGGGAAACCAGATACGCAGTATTTT
v_call: TRBV30
clone_size: once
d_call: TRBD2
j_call: TRBJ2-3

cdr3_aa: CASSLELVPYNEQFF
cdr3_nt: TGCGCCAGCAGCTTGGAACTAGTACCCTACAATGAGCAGTTCTTC
v_call: TRBV5-1
clone_size: -
d_call: -
j_call: TRBJ2-1

cdr3_aa: CASSSPGLNINEQFF
cdr3_nt: TGTGCCAGCAGCTCCCCCGGACTAAATATCAATGAGCAGTTCTTC
v_call: TRBV7-9
clone_size: -
d_call: -
j_call: TRBJ2-1

cdr3_aa: CASSPPGQVYEQYF
cdr3_nt: TGTGCCAGCAGTCCACCGGGACAGGTCTACGAGCAGTACTTC
v_call: TRBV28
clone_size: -
d_call: TRBD1
j_call: TRBJ2-7

cdr3_aa: CASSLSIAGGLETQYF
cdr3_nt: TGTGCCAGCAGTTTATCGATAGCGGGAGGGCTAGAGACCCAGTACTTC
v_call: TRBV27
clone_size: once
d_call: TRBD2
j_call: TRBJ2-5

cdr3_aa: CASSVGWDSSGNTIYF
cdr3_nt: TGTGCCAGCAGCGTAGGGTGGGACTCCTCTGGAAACACCATATATTTT
v_call: TRBV9
clone_size: once
d_call: -
j_call: TRBJ1-3

cdr3_aa: CASGLVRDGRASTDTQYF
cdr3_nt: TGTGCTAGTGGTTTGGTACGGGACGGGAGGGCCTCAACAGATACGCAGTATTTT
v_call: TRBV12-5
clone_size: few
d_call: TRBD2
j_call: TRBJ2-3

cdr3_aa: CASSSLASGGSYEQYF
cdr3_nt: TGTGCCAGCAGCTCTCTGGCCAGCGGGGGTTCCTACGAGCAGTACTTC
v_call: TRBV7-9
clone_size: -
d_call: TRBD2
j_call: TRBJ2-7

cdr3_aa: CASTPSGNTGELFF
cdr3_nt: TGCGCCAGCACTCCTAGCGGGAACACCGGGGAGCTGTTTTTT
v_call: TRBV5-1
clone_size: many
d_call: TRBD2
j_call: TRBJ2-2

cdr3_aa: CASSYETLSYGYTF
cdr3_nt: TGTGCCAGCAGTTACGAGACACTCTCCTATGGCTACACCTTC
v_call: TRBV6-6
clone_size: -
d_call: -
j_call: TRBJ1-2

cdr3_aa: CASSLQAGYNEQFF
cdr3_nt: TGCGCCAGCAGCTTGCAAGCGGGCTACAATGAGCAGTTCTTC
v_call: TRBV5-1
clone_size: -
d_call: -
j_call: TRBJ2-1

cdr3_aa: CASSLAGGGNTEAFF
cdr3_nt: TGTGCCAGCAGCTTAGCGGGAGGGGGGAACACTGAAGCTTTCTTT
v_call: TRBV7-9
clone_size: -
d_call: -
j_call: TRBJ1-1

cdr3_aa: CAIGEGLNDISKEQFF
cdr3_nt: TGTGCCATCGGGGAGGGGCTAAATGATATTAGTAAGGAGCAGTTCTTC
v_call: TRBV10-3
clone_size: once
d_call: TRBD2
j_call: TRBJ2-1

cdr3_aa: CASSPLTSGRGEQYF
cdr3_nt: TGTGCCAGCAGTCCCCTCACTAGCGGGAGGGGAGAGCAGTACTTC
v_call: TRBV2
clone_size: -
d_call: TRBD2
j_call: TRBJ2-7

cdr3_aa: CASSLARRDTQYF
cdr3_nt: TGCGCCAGCAGCTTGGCACGGAGAGATACGCAGTATTTT
v_call: TRBV5-1
clone_size: -
d_call: -
j_call: TRBJ2-3

cdr3_aa: CASGEGFNEKLFF
cdr3_nt: TGTGCCAGCGGGGAGGGCTTTAATGAAAAACTGTTTTTT
v_call: TRBV28
clone_size: once
d_call: -
j_call: TRBJ1-4

cdr3_aa: CASSLAGGNTEAFF
cdr3_nt: TGTGCCAGCAGCTTAGCGGGGGGAAACACTGAAGCTTTCTTT
v_call: TRBV7-6
clone_size: -
d_call: -
j_call: TRBJ1-1